This is a list of T cell receptor beta chains from one sample in a study of shared clonotypes between healthy human individuals. Produced via immunoSEQ multiplex PCR; TCRdb's table is partial and in-frame only. In the table there are over a million clones, about four fifths of which are singletons. Source material: memory CD4+ T cells from PBMCs. These receptors came from a man aged 18 to 30 in good health. Some clones in this sample may be carry-over from other donors' samples. The CDR3 runs from the conserved cysteine through the conserved F or W. The order of the fields is D gene, J gene, V gene, clone size, CDR3 DNA, CDR3 protein. D genes are given only for firm matches. Some rows mark clone size as missing; the rest say once, few, many or name a class of expanded clone.

d_gene: -
j_gene: TRBJ2-5
v_gene: TRBV14
abundance: -
CDR3nt: TGTGCCAGCAGCCAAGGACCCAGGGGTGGGACCCAGTACTTC
CDR3aa: CASSQGPRGGTQYF

d_gene: -
j_gene: TRBJ2-7
v_gene: TRBV7-2
abundance: many
CDR3nt: TGTGCCAGCAGCCCTCCCAACAGGGCCGAGCAGTACTTC
CDR3aa: CASSPPNRAEQYF

d_gene: -
j_gene: TRBJ2-3
v_gene: TRBV7-9
abundance: many
CDR3nt: TGTGCCAGCAGCCCCGCTTTCGCGCAGTATTTT
CDR3aa: CASSPAFAQYF

d_gene: -
j_gene: TRBJ1-2
v_gene: TRBV6-1
abundance: -
CDR3nt: TGTGCCAGCAGCCCCCGACAGGCGATAAACTATGGCTACACCTTC
CDR3aa: CASSPRQAINYGYTF

d_gene: TRBD2
j_gene: TRBJ2-1
v_gene: TRBV11-2
abundance: once
CDR3nt: TGTGCCAGCAGCGTTCGGGAGGTAGCGGGATTGAATGAGCAGTTCTTC
CDR3aa: CASSVREVAGLNEQFF

d_gene: TRBD2
j_gene: TRBJ2-4
v_gene: TRBV4-1
abundance: -
CDR3nt: TGCGCCAGCGCTGGCCTAGCGGGAGTCGGTAACATTCAGTACTTC
CDR3aa: CASAGLAGVGNIQYF

d_gene: -
j_gene: TRBJ2-3
v_gene: TRBV5-4
abundance: -
CDR3nt: TGTGCCAGCAGCTTGGGCGGGTTTACGCAGTATTTT
CDR3aa: CASSLGGFTQYF

d_gene: -
j_gene: TRBJ1-4
v_gene: TRBV6-5
abundance: -
CDR3nt: TGTGCCAGCAGCAACAGGGTCGGGGAAAAACTGTTTTTT
CDR3aa: CASSNRVGEKLFF

d_gene: -
j_gene: TRBJ2-3
v_gene: TRBV30
abundance: once
CDR3nt: TGTGCCGCCAACCAGGCGGGGAGCACAGATACGCAGTATTTT
CDR3aa: CAANQAGSTDTQYF

d_gene: TRBD1
j_gene: TRBJ1-5
v_gene: TRBV28
abundance: -
CDR3nt: TGTGCCAGCAGTTTAGGGCAGGGGGGACAGCCCCAGCATTTT
CDR3aa: CASSLGQGGQPQHF

d_gene: TRBD2
j_gene: TRBJ2-7
v_gene: TRBV5-1
abundance: -
CDR3nt: TGCGCCAGCAGCCCGATACCGGGAGGATCCCTGGACGAGCAGTACTTC
CDR3aa: CASSPIPGGSLDEQYF

d_gene: TRBD1
j_gene: TRBJ1-5
v_gene: TRBV18
abundance: once
CDR3nt: TGTGCCAGCTCACAGATCCGGGACAGGTATCAGCCCCAGCATTTT
CDR3aa: CASSQIRDRYQPQHF

d_gene: TRBD1
j_gene: TRBJ2-5
v_gene: TRBV6-1
abundance: -
CDR3nt: TGTGCCAGCAGTGAAGCGCGTGGGACAGGGACCCAGTACTTC
CDR3aa: CASSEARGTGTQYF

d_gene: -
j_gene: TRBJ1-5
v_gene: TRBV7-2
abundance: -
CDR3nt: TGTGCCAGCAGCTTAGGAGGGTTGTTCAATCAGCCCCAGCATTTT
CDR3aa: CASSLGGLFNQPQHF

d_gene: -
j_gene: TRBJ2-5
v_gene: TRBV7-2
abundance: -
CDR3nt: TGTGCCAGCAGGACGGGGAGCGGACAACAAGAGACCCAGTACTTC
CDR3aa: CASRTGSGQQETQYF

d_gene: -
j_gene: TRBJ1-1
v_gene: TRBV5-1
abundance: -
CDR3nt: TGCGCCAGCAGCTTGGTGCCAGGGATATTGGATGTGAACACTGAAGCTTTCTTT
CDR3aa: CASSLVPGILDVNTEAFF

d_gene: TRBD2
j_gene: TRBJ2-3
v_gene: TRBV5-1
abundance: once
CDR3nt: TGCGCCAGCAGCATTTATACTAGCGGGTACACAGATACGCAGTATTTT
CDR3aa: CASSIYTSGYTDTQYF

d_gene: TRBD1
j_gene: TRBJ2-7
v_gene: TRBV18
abundance: -
CDR3nt: TGTGCCAGCTCACGCTCGGCAGGGGGTATCTACGAGCAGTACTTC
CDR3aa: CASSRSAGGIYEQYF

d_gene: TRBD1
j_gene: TRBJ1-1
v_gene: TRBV29-1
abundance: -
CDR3nt: TGCAGCGTAAGGACAGGGGGCGTACGGACTGAAGCTTTCTTT
CDR3aa: CSVRTGGVRTEAFF

d_gene: -
j_gene: TRBJ2-3
v_gene: TRBV7-3
abundance: -
CDR3nt: TGTGCCAGCAGCGCATGGAGCGGGAGCACAGATACGCAGTATTTT
CDR3aa: CASSAWSGSTDTQYF

d_gene: -
j_gene: TRBJ2-7
v_gene: TRBV11-2
abundance: -
CDR3nt: TGTGCCAGCAGCCGGACCGACAGCACCTACGAGCAGTACTTC
CDR3aa: CASSRTDSTYEQYF

d_gene: -
j_gene: TRBJ2-7
v_gene: TRBV7-9
abundance: -
CDR3nt: TGTGCCAGCAGCTTCTTGGCAGACTCCTACGAGCAGTACTTC
CDR3aa: CASSFLADSYEQYF

d_gene: -
j_gene: TRBJ2-7
v_gene: TRBV27
abundance: -
CDR3nt: TGTGCCAGCAGTTCATCTAGGACAGTTTACGAGCAGTACTTC
CDR3aa: CASSSSRTVYEQYF

d_gene: -
j_gene: TRBJ2-7
v_gene: TRBV11-2
abundance: -
CDR3nt: TGTGCCAGCAGCTTAGGGGACGGTAGATCCTACGAGCAGTACTTT
CDR3aa: CASSLGDGRSYEQYF

d_gene: -
j_gene: TRBJ2-7
v_gene: TRBV6-1
abundance: few
CDR3nt: TGTGCCAGCGCCATGGAGAGCTCCTACGAGCAGTACTTC
CDR3aa: CASAMESSYEQYF

d_gene: -
j_gene: TRBJ2-2
v_gene: TRBV7-2
abundance: once
CDR3nt: TGTGCCAGCAGCTTATTCCCCGTGGGTAGCGGTCGTATCTGGGAGCTGTTTTTT
CDR3aa: CASSLFPVGSGRIWELFF

d_gene: TRBD1
j_gene: TRBJ1-5
v_gene: TRBV30
abundance: -
CDR3nt: TGTGCCTGGAGTACATATACCCAGGGGGCGAATCAGCCCCAGCATTTT
CDR3aa: CAWSTYTQGANQPQHF

d_gene: TRBD2
j_gene: TRBJ2-1
v_gene: TRBV19
abundance: -
CDR3nt: TGTGCCAGTAGGCCCCTAGCGGGAGGGCCCAATGAGCAGTTCTTC
CDR3aa: CASRPLAGGPNEQFF

d_gene: TRBD1
j_gene: TRBJ1-1
v_gene: TRBV29-1
abundance: -
CDR3nt: TGCAGCGTTGCCCGGGACAGCTGGAACACTGAAGCTTTCTTT
CDR3aa: CSVARDSWNTEAFF

d_gene: -
j_gene: TRBJ2-6
v_gene: TRBV6-1
abundance: -
CDR3nt: TGTGCCAGCAGTGAAGTCTCCTCTGGGGCCAACGTCCTGACTTTC
CDR3aa: CASSEVSSGANVLTF

d_gene: TRBD1
j_gene: TRBJ1-2
v_gene: TRBV5-1
abundance: many
CDR3nt: TGCGCCAGCAGCTTGGGACAGGGGTCTGGCTACACCTTC
CDR3aa: CASSLGQGSGYTF

d_gene: -
j_gene: TRBJ1-5
v_gene: TRBV28
abundance: -
CDR3nt: TGTGCCAGCATGACGGGGAGGGGTCAGCCCCAGCATTTT
CDR3aa: CASMTGRGQPQHF

d_gene: TRBD2
j_gene: TRBJ2-7
v_gene: TRBV11-1
abundance: -
CDR3nt: TGTGCCAGCAGCCCTCTCAGCGGGAGGGCCTCCTACGAGCAGTACTTC
CDR3aa: CASSPLSGRASYEQYF

d_gene: -
j_gene: TRBJ1-2
v_gene: TRBV19
abundance: -
CDR3nt: TGTGCCAGTAGTATTAAAGGAGGGGGGAACTATGGCTACACCTTC
CDR3aa: CASSIKGGGNYGYTF

d_gene: TRBD2
j_gene: TRBJ2-2
v_gene: TRBV6-5
abundance: -
CDR3nt: TGTGCCAGCAAAAGACTAGCGGGAGACACCGGGGAGCTGTTTTTT
CDR3aa: CASKRLAGDTGELFF

d_gene: TRBD2
j_gene: TRBJ2-3
v_gene: TRBV5-1
abundance: -
CDR3nt: TGCGCCAGCAGCTTGGCGGGCGCGGGAGGGCCGGGTACAGATACGCAGTATTTT
CDR3aa: CASSLAGAGGPGTDTQYF

d_gene: -
j_gene: TRBJ2-4
v_gene: TRBV19
abundance: -
CDR3nt: TGTGCCAGTAGTGACGGTTCGGTTGCCAAAAACATTCAGTACTTC
CDR3aa: CASSDGSVAKNIQYF

d_gene: TRBD2
j_gene: TRBJ2-3
v_gene: TRBV7-8
abundance: -
CDR3nt: TGTGCCAGCAGCCCGACTAGCGGGAGAGCAGATACGCAGTATTTT
CDR3aa: CASSPTSGRADTQYF

d_gene: -
j_gene: TRBJ1-2
v_gene: TRBV14
abundance: -
CDR3nt: TGTGCCAGCAGCCAAGATAGGAGAGGGGCAGCGAACTATGGCTACACCTTC
CDR3aa: CASSQDRRGAANYGYTF

d_gene: -
j_gene: TRBJ2-3
v_gene: TRBV14
abundance: -
CDR3nt: TGTGCCAGCAGCCAACTAGCCCAGTGGGATACGCAGTATTTT
CDR3aa: CASSQLAQWDTQYF

d_gene: -
j_gene: TRBJ1-1
v_gene: TRBV29-1
abundance: few
CDR3nt: TGCAGCGTTGGACAGTCGAACACTGAAGCTTTCTTT
CDR3aa: CSVGQSNTEAFF

d_gene: -
j_gene: TRBJ2-7
v_gene: TRBV9
abundance: few
CDR3nt: TGTGCCAGCAGCCCTAATTTGGGGTCCTACGAGCAGTACTTC
CDR3aa: CASSPNLGSYEQYF

d_gene: -
j_gene: TRBJ2-7
v_gene: TRBV6-1
abundance: once
CDR3nt: TGTGCCAGCAGTGAATCTTGGGGGTTAGGGGAGTTCTACGAGCAGTACTTC
CDR3aa: CASSESWGLGEFYEQYF

d_gene: -
j_gene: TRBJ2-1
v_gene: TRBV4-3
abundance: -
CDR3nt: TGCGCCAGCAGCCAAGATTCTGGGTATAGCTCCTACAATGAGCAGTTCTTC
CDR3aa: CASSQDSGYSSYNEQFF

d_gene: -
j_gene: TRBJ2-7
v_gene: TRBV5-1
abundance: -
CDR3nt: TGCGCCAGCAGTAGGTCAGGGCTCGAGCAGTACTTC
CDR3aa: CASSRSGLEQYF

d_gene: -
j_gene: TRBJ2-1
v_gene: TRBV7-9
abundance: -
CDR3nt: TGTGCCAGCAGCCCCCCCGGGGGGCTACATGAGCAGTTCTTC
CDR3aa: CASSPPGGLHEQFF

d_gene: -
j_gene: TRBJ1-2
v_gene: TRBV20-1
abundance: many
CDR3nt: TGCAGTGCCGCCTATGGCTACACCTTC
CDR3aa: CSAAYGYTF

d_gene: -
j_gene: TRBJ2-3
v_gene: TRBV7-3
abundance: many
CDR3nt: TGTGCCAGCAGAGTCGACAGGTCTTCAGATACGCAGTATTTT
CDR3aa: CASRVDRSSDTQYF

d_gene: -
j_gene: TRBJ2-2
v_gene: TRBV18
abundance: -
CDR3nt: TGTGCCAGCTCACCACAGCCATCGGGGTCCGACACCGGGGAGCTGTTTTTT
CDR3aa: CASSPQPSGSDTGELFF

d_gene: TRBD1
j_gene: TRBJ2-3
v_gene: TRBV29-1
abundance: -
CDR3nt: TGCAGCGTTGAAGGTGGGCAGGGGGTAGATACGCAGTATTTT
CDR3aa: CSVEGGQGVDTQYF

d_gene: TRBD2
j_gene: TRBJ2-1
v_gene: TRBV5-4
abundance: -
CDR3nt: TGTGCCAGCAGTAATAGTTTAGGCGGGAGGGGCTACAATGAGCAGTTCTTC
CDR3aa: CASSNSLGGRGYNEQFF

d_gene: TRBD2
j_gene: TRBJ2-5
v_gene: TRBV18
abundance: -
CDR3nt: TGTGCCAGCTCCCTACTAGCGGGAGATCAAGAGACCCAGTACTTC
CDR3aa: CASSLLAGDQETQYF

d_gene: -
j_gene: TRBJ1-2
v_gene: TRBV5-5
abundance: -
CDR3nt: TGTGCCAGCAGCTTGGCCGGGGGGCCCTATGGCTACACCTTC
CDR3aa: CASSLAGGPYGYTF

d_gene: TRBD2
j_gene: TRBJ2-5
v_gene: TRBV27
abundance: -
CDR3nt: TGTGCCAGCCGGTATCGACTAGCGGCCCAAGAGACCCAGTACTTC
CDR3aa: CASRYRLAAQETQYF

d_gene: TRBD2
j_gene: TRBJ2-1
v_gene: TRBV30
abundance: once
CDR3nt: TGTGCCTGGAGTGTAGTCCGGGTAGCGGGAGGGTACAATGAGCAGTTCTTC
CDR3aa: CAWSVVRVAGGYNEQFF

d_gene: TRBD1
j_gene: TRBJ1-5
v_gene: TRBV5-1
abundance: -
CDR3nt: TGCGCCAGCAGCTTGGCCGGACAGGAGAATCAGCCCCAGCATTTT
CDR3aa: CASSLAGQENQPQHF

d_gene: -
j_gene: TRBJ1-5
v_gene: TRBV28
abundance: -
CDR3nt: TGTGCCAGCAGTTCGACTTCTAAGCAGCCCCAGCATTTT
CDR3aa: CASSSTSKQPQHF